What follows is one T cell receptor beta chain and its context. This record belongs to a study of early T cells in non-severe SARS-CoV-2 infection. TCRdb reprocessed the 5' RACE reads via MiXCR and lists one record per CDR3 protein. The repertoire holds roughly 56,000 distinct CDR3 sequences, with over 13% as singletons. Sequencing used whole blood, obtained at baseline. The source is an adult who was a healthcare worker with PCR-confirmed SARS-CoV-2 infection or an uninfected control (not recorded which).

Here the CDR3 reads CASSQGLALSYEQYF. Written as DNA, the CDR3 is TGTGCCAGCAGCCAAGGACTAGCCCTTTCTTACGAGCAGTACTTC. The chain uses TRBV3-1 and TRBJ2-7; TRBD2 agrees at 7 bases. V shed 1 base, J shed 4 bases, and the junction held 7 bases outside the gene matches. Looked up from germline, CDR1 is LGHDT and CDR2 is YNNKEL (reference sequence). The CDR3 is made up of 15 amino acids.